This T cell receptor (beta chain) was recovered during a study of T cell therapy after organ transplantation. Study-level information: Expansion used a peptide pool of 30 HLA class I and II CMV epitopes.

The data were produced by immunoSEQ multiplex PCR, yet TCRdb's version contains in-frame clones alone and is incomplete. This sample carries 50,000 or so clones, about 95% of them seen once, and the ten largest clones take roughly 3%. In regard to this clone: The antigen remains unidentified.

The sequence derives from a human patient who had received a solid organ transplant and had CMV disease. The sample in question was CD8+ T cells from blood, obtained before autologous CMV-specific T cell therapy.

As DNA, the CDR3 is TGCGCCAGCAGCTTGGAGGGGGACAGGGGGCTCGGCTACACCTTC. This gives the protein CASSLEGDRGLGYTF. The chain recombines TRBV5-1 with TRBJ1-2, with 12 bases matching TRBD1. After removal of 0 bases from V and 8 bases from J, the junction contained 5 bases not matched to a gene. CDR1 and CDR2 (germline): SGHRS, YFSETQ. The CDR3 is made up of 15 amino acids. Variable domain in full (rest from reference TRBV5-1 and TRBJ1-2): KAGVTQTPRYLIKTRGQQVTLSCSPISGHRSVSWYQQTPGQGLQFLFEYFSETQRNKGNFPGRFSGRQFSNSRSEMNVSTLELGDSALYLCASSLEGDRGLGYTFGSGTRLTVV.